This entry lists 5 T cell receptor beta chains sequenced from one sample in a study of blood T cell repertoires in COVID-19. Sequencing used immunoSEQ multiplex PCR; TCRdb keeps in-frame clones, though not all of them. The sample records just over 150,000 clones, 82% being singletons. The material sequenced was peripheral blood. The receptor source for this set is a woman of 80 years or more with acute or convalescent COVID-19.

This chain links TRBV11-3 with TRBJ2-7; 8 bases agree with TRBD1. Germline V gene data show CDR1 as SGHNT and CDR2 as YENEEA. The length of the CDR3 is 14 residues. Trimming at V came to 5 bases and at J to 0 bases, leaving 3 bases not matched to a gene. The CDR3 nucleotides read TGTGCCAGCAGCCCCACAGGGGGCTCCTACGAGCAGTACTTC. Translating it yields CASSPTGGSYEQYF.

This clone was observed a few times. Other nucleotide sequences in the sample specify the same CDR3. V usage is TRBV6-5 and J usage is TRBJ1-1, with a tentative D call TRBD1 (5 bases). Per germline, CDR1 MNHEY and CDR2 SVGAGI. This CDR3 contains 12 residues. The germline V and J ends were trimmed by 6 bases and 1 base, with 6 bases remaining between them. CDR3 nucleotides: TGTGCCAGCAGAGGGGCGAACACTGAAGCTTTCTTT. This sequence encodes CASRGANTEAFF.

The chain is built from TRBV27 and TRBJ1-1; 7 bases line up with TRBD1. Germline V CDR1 and CDR2: MNHEY, SMNVEV (reference sequence). The CDR3 is 14 residues long. V dropped 2 bases and J dropped 10; count of bases not matched to a gene: 10. CDR3 bases: TGTGCCAGCAGTTTAGACAGGGTCAGAGCGAGAGCTTTCTTT. Translation gives CASSLDRVRARAFF.

The chain joins TRBV6-6 to TRBJ1-2; 7 bases line up with TRBD1. After removal of 5 bases from V and 3 bases from J, the junction contained 6 bases not matched to a gene. The CDR3 is 14 residues long. The germline V gene encodes CDR1 MNHNY and CDR2 SVGAGI (reference sequence). The CDR3 sequence is CASSNPQGHYGYTF. CDR3 DNA: TGTGCCAGCAGTAACCCACAGGGGCACTATGGCTACACCTTC.

The CDR3 nucleotides read TGCGCCAGCAGCTCAGGGACACTACCTAACTATGGCTACACCTTC. This encodes CASSSGTLPNYGYTF. The rearrangement joins TRBV5-1 to TRBJ1-2; possibly TRBD1 for D (6 bases). Germline V lookup: CDR1 SGHRS, CDR2 YFSETQ. Trimming pared 3 bases from V and 0 bases from J, leaving 12 bases between. The CDR3 is 15 amino acids.